This is a list of T cell receptor beta chains from one sample in a study of blood T cell repertoires in COVID-19. The table came from immunoSEQ multiplex PCR; TCRdb's copy has only in-frame clones and leaves some out. The repertoire includes tens of thousands of clones, approximately 85% of them detected once, and less than 15% sits in the top ten. Sequenced input: peripheral blood. The receptors shown here come from a human donor with acute or convalescent COVID-19. The donor label of this sample is uncertain. Each CDR3 is given with its conserved first and last residue. The order of the fields is J gene, D gene, V gene, clone size, CDR3 DNA, CDR3 protein. D genes are given only for firm matches. The listing skips clone size in some rows; elsewhere it reads once, few, many or a size class.

TRBJ2-1,TRBD2,TRBV3-1/TRBV3-2,-,TGTGCCAGCGGCGTACTAGCGGGGGGATTATCCTGGAATGAGCAGTTCTTC,CASGVLAGGLSWNEQFF
TRBJ1-1,-,TRBV29-1,-,TGCAGCGTTGATAGGGGGACTGAAGCTTTCTTT,CSVDRGTEAFF
TRBJ1-6,-,TRBV28,-,TGTGCCAGCAGTTCCCGAGGGCCCATGTCACCCCTCCACTTT,CASSSRGPMSPLHF
TRBJ2-3,-,TRBV6-2/TRBV6-3,-,TGTGCCAGCAGTTACTCCCCGGGATCCACAGATACGCAGTATTTT,CASSYSPGSTDTQYF
TRBJ2-7,TRBD1,TRBV6-2/TRBV6-3,-,TGTGCCAGCAGTATCCCACAGGGGGCTCGGCGGTACTTC,CASSIPQGARRYF
TRBJ2-1,TRBD2,TRBV19,few,TGTGCCAGTAGTGGACTCTCAGCGGGAGACATTCCCAATGAGCAGTTCTTC,CASSGLSAGDIPNEQFF
TRBJ2-5,-,TRBV7-8,-,TGTGCCAGCAGCCCAGCGTGGGTTCGGCTCAGGGGTGTTGAAGAGACCCAGTACTTC,CASSPAWVRLRGVEETQYF
TRBJ2-7,TRBD2,TRBV27,-,TGTGCCAGCAGTCTCCTCGGCGGGGGTCACTACGAGCAGTACTTC,CASSLLGGGHYEQYF
TRBJ2-5,TRBD2,TRBV13,-,TGTGCCAGCAGCTTACGCGCTAGCGGACAAGAGACCCAGTACTTC,CASSLRASGQETQYF
TRBJ2-5,TRBD1,TRBV6-6,-,TGTGCCAGCAGTTACTCGACAGGGCGGGAGACCCAGTACTTC,CASSYSTGRETQYF
TRBJ1-2,-,TRBV19,-,TGTGCCAGTAGTATTTGGGGGCGCTACACCTTC,CASSIWGRYTF
TRBJ1-2,TRBD1,TRBV7-2,few,TGTGCCAGCAGCTCGGTGACAGGGAATGGCTACACCTTC,CASSSVTGNGYTF
TRBJ1-2,-,TRBV28,-,TGTGCCAGCAGTTCCCTTAACGGGTTCGACTATGGCTACACCTTC,CASSSLNGFDYGYTF
TRBJ2-1,TRBD2,TRBV7-2,-,TGTGCCAGCAGCTTTCTAGCGGGAGGAATTGGGAATGAGCAGTTCTTC,CASSFLAGGIGNEQFF
TRBJ1-5,-,TRBV30,-,TGTGCCTGGAGTGGGCGGGGGGCCCAGCATTTT,CAWSGRGAQHF
TRBJ2-7,TRBD2,TRBV7-2,few,TGTGCCAGCAGCTCAGAAGTCGGGAGGAGCTCCTACGAGCAGTACTTC,CASSSEVGRSSYEQYF
TRBJ2-7,-,TRBV3-1/TRBV3-2,-,TGTGCCAGCAGGGACACAGGGAGCTCCTACGAGCAGTACTTC,CASRDTGSSYEQYF
TRBJ1-6,-,TRBV14,-,TGTGCCAGCAGCCAAGGGACAGCAAGGAATTCACCCCTCCACTTT,CASSQGTARNSPLHF
TRBJ1-1,-,TRBV9,-,TGTGCCAGCAGCTCCAGCGTAGCCGACCCGTTAAGCACTGAAGCTTTCTTT,CASSSSVADPLSTEAFF
TRBJ1-1,-,TRBV30,-,TGTGCCGGTACAGGGTACACTGAAGCTTTCTTT,CAGTGYTEAFF
TRBJ2-5,TRBD1,TRBV11-3,-,TGTGCCAGCAGCTTAGGGACAGGGGGCGAAGAGACCCAGTACTTC,CASSLGTGGEETQYF
TRBJ2-7,TRBD1,TRBV5-1,-,TGCGCCAGCAGCCTCCGGGACAGCAGCTACGAGCAGTACTTC,CASSLRDSSYEQYF
TRBJ1-5,-,TRBV6-5,once,TGTGCCAGCAGTTTCTACAGGGTCAATCAGCCCCAGCATTTT,CASSFYRVNQPQHF
TRBJ1-6,-,TRBV5-1,-,TGCGCCAGCACATTGGGGCGCACGGGTTCACCCCTCCACTTT,CASTLGRTGSPLHF
TRBJ2-1,-,TRBV20-1,-,TGCAGTGCCACAAACTACAATGAGCAGTTCTTC,CSATNYNEQFF
TRBJ1-1,TRBD1,TRBV7-3,-,TGTGCCAGCAGCTCCCTACTTGGACAGGGAGGGCAAGCTTTCTTT,CASSSLLGQGGQAFF
TRBJ1-1,-,TRBV5-5,-,TGTGCCAGCAGCTGGAACGCGGAAATTCCGATGAACACTGAAGCTTTCTTT,CASSWNAEIPMNTEAFF
TRBJ1-3,TRBD1,TRBV3-1/TRBV3-2,-,TGTGCCAGCAGCCAACCCCGACAGGGTGGGGCTGGAAACACCATATATTTT,CASSQPRQGGAGNTIYF
TRBJ2-7,TRBD1,TRBV5-1,-,TGCGCCAGCAGCTCCGGGACAGCCTCCTACGAGCAGTACTTC,CASSSGTASYEQYF
TRBJ1-1,-,TRBV7-6,-,TGTGCCAGCAGCTTACAGGGGAGTAACACTGAAGCTTTCTTT,CASSLQGSNTEAFF
TRBJ1-3,-,TRBV5-1,once,TGCGCCAGCAGTCCGGACGGCGGGGCTGGAAACACCATATATTTT,CASSPDGGAGNTIYF
TRBJ1-1,-,TRBV30,-,TGTGCCTGGAGTCACACAGGGACGGTGATGAACACTGAAGCTTTCTTT,CAWSHTGTVMNTEAFF
TRBJ1-2,-,TRBV7-2,-,TGTGCCAGCAGTCAGGGCAAAGCTAACTATGGCTACACCTTC,CASSQGKANYGYTF
TRBJ2-1,-,TRBV21-1,-,TGTGCCAGCACCCCAGACGGAGATACGGTCTTC,CASTPDGDTVF
TRBJ2-5,TRBD1,TRBV5-4,-,TGTGCCAGCAGCCAGGACAGGGCTGAGACCCAGTACTTC,CASSQDRAETQYF
TRBJ2-5,-,TRBV6-2/TRBV6-3,-,TGTGCCAGCAGCAACGGGACACCCGATCTGTACCAAGAGACCCAGTACTTC,CASSNGTPDLYQETQYF
TRBJ1-1,-,TRBV14,-,TGTGCCAGCAGCCAAGAGCAGGGTCGGGCTGAAGCTTTCTTT,CASSQEQGRAEAFF
TRBJ1-2,TRBD1,TRBV28,-,TGTGCCAGCCTGGGACAGAACTATGGCTACACCTTC,CASLGQNYGYTF
TRBJ2-5,-,TRBV25-1,-,TGTGCCAGCAGTCTTCCCCAGGGGACCCAGTACTTC,CASSLPQGTQYF
TRBJ2-3,TRBD1,TRBV2,few,TGTGCCAGCAGTTACAGGGGATCTAGCACAGATACGCAGTATTTT,CASSYRGSSTDTQYF
TRBJ1-2,-,TRBV6-5,-,TGTGCCAGCAGGAGTGGGGGCGTAGATGGCTACACCTTC,CASRSGGVDGYTF
TRBJ2-7,TRBD2,TRBV27,few,TGTGCCAGCAGTCCGGGACTAGCTGTCTACGAGCAGTACTTC,CASSPGLAVYEQYF
TRBJ2-3,TRBD2,TRBV9,-,TGTGCCAGCAGCGCCCGAGCGGGGGTGGGAGATACGCAGTATTTT,CASSARAGVGDTQYF